This T cell receptor beta chain was obtained from a study of cytotoxic CD8 clonotypes in ibrutinib-treated CLL. Across the study: Within the patient group, 11 were relapsed/refractory and approximately 16 treatment-naive, and about 18 were IGHV unmutated. Partial response occurred in approximately 25 patients and complete response in 2; at median approximately 70 months, around 14 remained remitted and some twelve progressed.

Germline CDR1 reads SGHRS; CDR2 reads YFSETQ. The CDR3 is 15 amino acids. The V gene end was trimmed by 4 bases and the J gene end by 7 bases; junction bases not matched to a gene: 10. Findings of the study overall: There were few public clonotypes, and on treatment they contracted or stayed stable. Clonality measured at baseline exceeded age-matched healthy donors, tracking circulating CD8+ T-cell counts.

Turning to this clone: Its target is not known.

Some clones are missing from TCRdb's copy, which holds only in-frame ones; the method was immunoSEQ multiplex PCR. Found here are 200,000 or so clones, approximately 70% of them singletons; the top ten hold over 5.5%. The sequencing used PBMCs, collected after 12 months of ibrutinib treatment. The rearrangement links TRBV5-1 to TRBJ1-2; 10 positions agree with TRBD1. The sequence was obtained from a human donor with chronic lymphocytic leukemia. The CDR3 loop reads CASSPEGQGVGGYTF. The CDR3, as DNA: TGCGCCAGCAGCCCAGAAGGACAGGGGGTAGGTGGCTACACCTTC. The full variable domain, completed using reference TRBV5-1 and TRBJ1-2, is KAGVTQTPRYLIKTRGQQVTLSCSPISGHRSVSWYQQTPGQGLQFLFEYFSETQRNKGNFPGRFSGRQFSNSRSEMNVSTLELGDSALYLCASSPEGQGVGGYTFGSGTRLTVV.